The entry below describes one TCR beta chain. Those who participated ranged in age from about 18 to 89 years and resided in 24 US areas. Profiling relied on immunoSEQ multiplex PCR, and the TCRdb table lists in-frame clones only, not all of them. The sample contains approximately 470,000 clones, about nine tenths of which appear only once. This entry comes from a study of blood T cell repertoires in COVID-19. About the research overall: Material from acute and convalescent COVID-19 was sourced from the United States, Italy and Spain.

The length of the CDR3 is 19 residues. Germline assignment: CDR1 SGHTA and CDR2 FQGNSA. V lost 1 base and J lost 1; bases outside the gene matches: 11. The TCR originated in a woman under 30 who had recovered from COVID-19. Sequencing input: PBMCs or T cells enriched from blood (not recorded which). The chain employs TRBV7-2 and TRBJ2-5; 11 nucleotides line up with TRBD2. The CDR3 region is CASSLVGLAGGLTQETQYF. CDR3 bases: TGTGCCAGCAGCTTAGTAGGGCTAGCGGGGGGCTTAACCCAAGAGACCCAGTACTTC.